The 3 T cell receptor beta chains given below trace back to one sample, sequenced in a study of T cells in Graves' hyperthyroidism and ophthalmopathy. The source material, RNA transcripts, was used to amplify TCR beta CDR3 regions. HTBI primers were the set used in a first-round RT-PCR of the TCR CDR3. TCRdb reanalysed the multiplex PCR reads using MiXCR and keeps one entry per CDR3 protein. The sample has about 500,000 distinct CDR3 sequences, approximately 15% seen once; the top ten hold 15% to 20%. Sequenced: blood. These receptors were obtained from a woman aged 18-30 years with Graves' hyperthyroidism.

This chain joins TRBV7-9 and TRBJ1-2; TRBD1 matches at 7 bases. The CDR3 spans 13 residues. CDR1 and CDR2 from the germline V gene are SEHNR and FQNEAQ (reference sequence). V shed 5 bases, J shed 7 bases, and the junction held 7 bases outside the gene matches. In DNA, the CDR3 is TGTGCCAGCAGCGACAGGGCTGGGTTTGGCTACACCTTC. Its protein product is CASSDRAGFGYTF.

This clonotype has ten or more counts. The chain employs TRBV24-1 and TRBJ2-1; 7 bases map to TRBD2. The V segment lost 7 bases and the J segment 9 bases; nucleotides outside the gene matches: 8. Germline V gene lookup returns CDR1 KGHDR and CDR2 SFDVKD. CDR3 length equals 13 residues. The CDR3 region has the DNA TGTGCCACCAGGATCACGGGAGGCAGTGAGCAGTTCTTC. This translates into CATRITGGSEQFF.

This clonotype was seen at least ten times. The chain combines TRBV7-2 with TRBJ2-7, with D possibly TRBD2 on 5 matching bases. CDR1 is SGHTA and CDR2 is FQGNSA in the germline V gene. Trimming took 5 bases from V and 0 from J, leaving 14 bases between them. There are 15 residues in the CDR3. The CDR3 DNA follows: TGTGCCAGCAGCCTAACAGCGGTCCACTCCTACGAGCAGTACTTC. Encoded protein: CASSLTAVHSYEQYF.